This T cell receptor (beta chain) emerged from a study of cytomegalovirus exposure and HLA in healthy donors. Study conclusions and caveats: Donors were assumed by presence/absence analyses to have roughly uniform sequencing depth.

With respect to this clone: What it binds is unknown.

PCR was performed using 60 Vbeta and 13 Jbeta primers. The protocol was immunoSEQ multiplex PCR, while the TCRdb copy is restricted to in-frame clones and leaves out a portion. The repertoire has 150,000 to 200,000 clones, more than 80% of them found once; the top ten carry roughly 4.5%. Sequences were obtained from PBMCs. The clonotype comes from a woman in her late teens or twenties in good health and CMV-seropositive.

The CDR3 sequence: CASVGFDSQETQYF. The CDR3 nucleotides are TGTGCCAGCGTCGGGTTCGACAGTCAAGAGACCCAGTACTTC. V and J are TRBV6-1 and TRBJ2-5, with a possible D match to TRBD1 (5 bases). Trimming pared 8 bases from V and 2 bases from J, leaving 15 bases between. CDR1 and CDR2 from the germline V gene are MNHNS and SASEGT. CDR3 length equals 14 residues.